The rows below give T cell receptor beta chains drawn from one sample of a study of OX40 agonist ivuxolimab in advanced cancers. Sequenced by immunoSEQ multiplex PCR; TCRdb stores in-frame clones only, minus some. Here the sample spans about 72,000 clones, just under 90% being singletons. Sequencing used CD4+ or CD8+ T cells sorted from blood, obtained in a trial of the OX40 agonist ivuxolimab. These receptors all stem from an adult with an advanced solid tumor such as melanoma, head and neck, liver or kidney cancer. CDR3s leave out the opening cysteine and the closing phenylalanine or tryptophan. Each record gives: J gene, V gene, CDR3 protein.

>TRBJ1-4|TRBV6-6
ASTRPIANEKLF
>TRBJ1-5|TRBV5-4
ASSWGGTAGNQPQH
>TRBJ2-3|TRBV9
ASSPAGETDTQY
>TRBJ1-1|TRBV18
ASSPISGQRTEAF
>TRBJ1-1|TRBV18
ASTRMTLGTEAF
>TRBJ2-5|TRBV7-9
ASSLSPTGYETQY
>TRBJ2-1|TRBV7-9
ASSSAWVREGRNEQF
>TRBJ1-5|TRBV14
ASSQGEGQPQH
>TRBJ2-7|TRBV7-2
ASSLGGLTPYEQY
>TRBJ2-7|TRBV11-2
ASSLLAGVGEQY
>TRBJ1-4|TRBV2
ASRQGNEKLF
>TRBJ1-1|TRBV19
ASIAGGGENTEAF
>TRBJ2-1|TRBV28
ASSLSGLAGLYNEQF
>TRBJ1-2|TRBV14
ASSQGGGYT
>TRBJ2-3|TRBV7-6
ASSLSHTDTQY
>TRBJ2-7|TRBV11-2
AIRDVAYEQY
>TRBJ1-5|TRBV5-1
ASAPGTVSNQPQH
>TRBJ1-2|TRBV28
ASSSQGQGPYYGYT